This TCR beta chain was found in a study of tumor-infiltrating lymphocytes in oesophageal squamous cell carcinoma. This CDR3 spans 13 amino acids. V was shortened by 6 bases and J by 2 bases, with 9 bases between the two germline ends. Germline CDR1 is SGHTA and CDR2 is FQGNSA. TCRdb analysed the PCR reads with MiXCR anew, one entry per CDR3 protein. The sample includes approximately 9,600 distinct CDR3 sequences, 58% of them seen just once. The sequence was obtained from a female donor with esophageal squamous cell carcinoma. The chain links TRBV7-2 to TRBJ2-3; D might be TRBD2 (5 bases). The specimen was esophageal tumor tissue. CDR3: CASREDYTDTQYF. The CDR3, as DNA: TGTGCCAGCAGAGAAGACTACACAGATACGCAGTATTTT.